Shown below are 20 T cell receptor beta chains from a single sample sequenced in a study of T cells in Graves' hyperthyroidism and ophthalmopathy. There were TCR beta CDR3 regions amplified from RNA transcripts. With the HTBI primer set, the TCR CDR3 went through a first round of RT-PCR. TCRdb reprocessed the multiplex PCR reads via MiXCR and lists one record per CDR3 protein. The sample carries 490,000 or so distinct CDR3 sequences, 20% to 25% recorded once. Sequences were obtained from blood. These receptors came from a woman in her seventies with Graves' ophthalmopathy.

The CDR3: CASSSPLQNTIYF. CDR3 sequence (DNA): TGTGCCAGCAGTTCCCCACTACAGAACACCATATATTTT. The chain uses TRBV6-5 and TRBJ1-3; D gene ambiguous. Trimming cost V 4 bases and J 7 bases, with 11 bases left between them. Germline loops: CDR1 MNHEY, CDR2 SVGAGI. The CDR3 is made up of 13 amino acids.

The table lists this clonotype with a few counts. The rearrangement uses TRBV18 and TRBJ1-1; D is unclear. Trimming shortened V by 0 bases and J by 10 bases, and 12 bases separated the two germline ends. The CDR3 contains 13 residues. Germline V gene data show CDR1 as KGHSH and CDR2 as LQKENI. The CDR3 DNA reads as TGTGCCAGCTCACCACCGTCAAGCTTGGGAGCTTTCTTT. It yields the protein CASSPPSSLGAFF.

This clonotype has only a few counts. The J gene is TRBJ2-5, the V gene TRBV5-6; 8 positions match TRBD2. The CDR3 length is 14 residues. CDR1 and CDR2 from the germline V gene are SGHDT and YYEEEE. Trimming at V came to 2 bases and at J to 6 bases, leaving 6 bases not matched to a gene. CDR3 loop: CASSFPSGSQTQYF. CDR3 DNA sequence: TGTGCCAGCAGCTTCCCCAGCGGGAGTCAGACCCAGTACTTC.

This clonotype was observed many times. J is TRBJ1-5 and V is TRBV7-9; D call uncertain. Germline-derived CDR1 and CDR2 are SEHNR and FQNEAQ (reference sequence). V shed 1 base and J shed 6 bases, with 10 bases lying between them. The CDR3 spans 14 residues. CDR3 bases: TGTGCCAGCAGCTTAGAGGGAGGGAGTCAGCCCCAGCATTTT. This translates into CASSLEGGSQPQHF.

This clonotype was seen ten or more times. CDR3 DNA: TGTGCCTGGAGTGTAGGGGCAGGCAATCAGCCCCAGCATTTT. This codes for CAWSVGAGNQPQHF. The genes are TRBV30 and TRBJ1-5; tentatively, D is TRBD1 (5 bases). Trimming pared 0 bases from V and 2 bases from J, leaving 8 bases between. The CDR3 contains 14 residues. Germline CDR1 reads GTSNPN; CDR2 reads SVGIG (reference sequence).

This clonotype has only a few counts. This sequence joins TRBV6-9 and TRBJ1-1; D is possibly TRBD1 (6 bases). Germline V gene sequence: CDR1 MNHGY, CDR2 SVAAGI. This CDR3 is built from 16 residues. The V end lost 0 bases, the J end lost 5 bases, and 16 bases lay between the germline ends. This CDR3 is CASSYSSAGAGTEAFF. CDR3 DNA sequence: TGTGCCAGCAGTTATTCGTCTGCAGGGGCAGGGACTGAAGCTTTCTTT.

V usage is TRBV28 and J usage is TRBJ1-3; D call uncertain. V was pared by 7 bases and J by 0 bases, with 10 bases between. Germline CDR1 and CDR2: MDHEN and SYDVKM. This CDR3 comprises 14 residues. DNA of the CDR3: TGTGCCAGCAACTTGGGGTTCTCTGGAAACACCATATATTTT. The encoded protein is CASNLGFSGNTIYF.

This clonotype has a handful of counts. The gene calls are TRBV20-1 and TRBJ1-1, with D hard to call. Germline CDR1 DFQATT, CDR2 SNEGSKA (reference sequence). V dropped 6 bases and J dropped 4 bases, with 12 bases sitting between them. The CDR3 runs to 12 residues. In nucleotides, the CDR3 is TGCAGTGCATTGAACAGTGCCACTGAAGCTTTCTTT. Its translation is CSALNSATEAFF.

This clonotype was seen many times. This chain links TRBV2 with TRBJ2-2, with 8 positions matching TRBD1. The CDR3 runs to 13 residues. CDR1 and CDR2 (germline): SNHLY, FYNNEI. The trim removed 6 bases at V and 6 bases at J, leaving 3 bases unmatched. CDR3 bases: TGTGCCAGCAGGGACAGGGTCCCCGGGGAGCTGTTTTTT. Its protein product is CASRDRVPGELFF.

As regards this clonotype: A much larger clone is a single base away; this may be a read error. This rearrangement joins TRBV30 to TRBJ2-7; D is possibly TRBD1 (6 bases). The V gene's germline CDR1 is GTSNPN and CDR2 SVGIG (reference sequence). The CDR3 runs 15 residues. CDR3 in amino acids: CAWSVGQPSSHEQYF. In DNA, the CDR3 is TGTGCCTGGAGTGTAGGACAGCCGAGCTCCCACGAGCAGTACTTC.

In this sample, this clonotype turned up many times. The chain carries TRBV12-3 or TRBV12-4 and TRBJ2-7; 9 bases are shared with TRBD1. The J segment lost 4 bases and the V segment lost 6 bases, leaving 16 bases of the junction unmatched. The CDR3 covers 17 residues. The CDR3 is CASSRDPGQGSRYEQYF. The CDR3 nucleotides are TGTGCCAGCAGCCGGGACCCGGGACAGGGCAGTCGGTACGAGCAGTACTTC.

This clonotype was recorded at least ten times. The V and J genes are TRBV6-1 and TRBJ2-7; D uncertain. This CDR3 is built from 13 residues. V lost 4 bases to trimming and J lost 6 bases, with 13 bases between them. Germline V gene lookup returns CDR1 MNHNS and CDR2 SASEGT. CDR3 DNA: TGTGCCAGCAGTGGGTCTGGGGTGGGCGAGCAGTACTTC. Translating it yields CASSGSGVGEQYF.

In its sample, this clonotype was seen a few times. The chain has TRBV29-1 and TRBJ2-7, with 9 positions matching TRBD2. Per the germline V gene, CDR1 is SQVTM and CDR2 is ANQGSEA. V was clipped by 4 bases and J by 2 bases; unmatched bases: 9. The CDR3 loop spans 15 amino acids. CDR3: CSVALSSGTTYEQYF. The CDR3 DNA reads as TGCAGCGTTGCCCTCTCTAGCGGGACAACCTACGAGCAGTACTTC.

V and J are TRBV10-3 and TRBJ2-3; 11 bases match TRBD2. Per the germline V gene, CDR1 is ENHRY and CDR2 is SYGVKD. The CDR3 spans 15 residues. The V and J ends lost 5 bases and 4 bases, in that order; junction bases with no gene match: 5. The CDR3 region is CAISRISGGADTQYF. The CDR3, as DNA: TGTGCCATCAGTCGGATTAGCGGGGGGGCAGATACGCAGTATTTT.

The count of this clonotype is one. A single base separates this from a much larger clone, so it may be a read error. The genes are TRBV12-3 or TRBV12-4 and TRBJ2-5, with 9 nucleotides matching TRBD2. V shed 6 bases and J 5 bases; nucleotides not matched to a gene: 13. CDR3 length equals 16 residues. CDR3 DNA: TGTGCCAGCAGGTTCAGTCTAGCGGGGTCTAGGGAGACCCAGTACTTC. Translated, it gives CASRFSLAGSRETQYF.

This clonotype was counted ten times or more. This chain connects TRBV20-1 to TRBJ1-1; D ambiguous. The CDR3 has 11 amino acids. With 6 bases removed from V and 4 bases from J, the gap between germline ends came to 9 bases. CDR1 DFQATT and CDR2 SNEGSKA come from the germline V gene (reference sequence). The chain's CDR3 is CSAPRGTEAFF. CDR3 nucleotide sequence: TGCAGTGCGCCCCGGGGCACTGAAGCTTTCTTT.

This chain uses TRBV18 with TRBJ2-7; 10 positions match TRBD2. Trimming took 2 bases from V and 2 from J; bases not matched to a gene: 3. The CDR3 extends over 15 amino acids. The germline V gene has CDR1 KGHSH and CDR2 LQKENI. The CDR3 is CASSPTGTSAYEQYF. The CDR3 bases are TGTGCCAGCTCACCAACCGGGACTAGCGCCTACGAGCAGTACTTC.

This clonotype was counted a few times. The chain is built from TRBV11-3 and TRBJ2-2; possible D gene TRBD1, 7 bases. The CDR3 has 14 residues. The ends were cut back, 5 bases at V and 5 bases at J, with 12 bases in the middle. Germline CDR1 and CDR2: SGHNT and YENEEA. CDR3 bases: TGTGCCAGCAGCGTGGGGGGACAGACCGGGGAGCTGTTTTTT. The encoded protein is CASSVGGQTGELFF.

The chain couples TRBV4-3 to TRBJ1-5; D uncertain. Germline values: CDR1 LGHNA, CDR2 YSLEER. The CDR3 totals 16 residues. Trimming pared 0 bases from V and 1 base from J, leaving 10 bases between. For the CDR3, the DNA is TGCGCCAGCAGCCAAGATTGGGGAGTAAGCAATCAGCCCCAGCATTTT. Encoded protein: CASSQDWGVSNQPQHF.

The J gene is TRBJ2-5, the V gene TRBV7-2; 9 positions match TRBD1. Germline V gene data show CDR1 as SGHTA and CDR2 as FQGNSA. V dropped 1 base and J dropped 9; count of bases not matched to a gene: 12. The CDR3 extends over 16 amino acids. The CDR3 DNA reads as TGTGCCAGCAGCTTAGTTGGGGGACAGGGAGTTTTGGCCCAGTACTTC. Protein: CASSLVGGQGVLAQYF.